The entry below describes one T cell receptor (beta chain). This specimen belongs to a study of cytomegalovirus exposure and HLA in healthy donors. PCR primers comprised 60 Vbeta and 13 Jbeta primers. Using immunoSEQ multiplex PCR, the repertoire was profiled, and TCRdb retains in-frame clones only, with some absent. The data show a few hundred thousand clones, 80% to 90% seen once. Germline CDR1 reads MNHNS; CDR2 reads SASEGT. CDR3 length: 15 residues. V lost 5 bases, J lost 0 bases, and 11 bases lay in between. This TCR came from a man aged 25-45 years in good health and CMV-seronegative. The sample comprised PBMCs. The chain employs TRBV6-1 and TRBJ2-4; D might be TRBD2 (6 bases). The CDR3 region is CASSSGVIAKNIQYF. CDR3 DNA: TGTGCCAGCAGTTCGGGGGTTATAGCCAAAAACATTCAGTACTTC.